In this sample, the clone carrying this T cell receptor (beta chain) turned up once. Here immunoSEQ multiplex PCR was the method, and the copy in TCRdb shows in-frame clones only, minus some. Here the sample spans approximately 47,000 clones, more than 65% being singletons. The data derive from a study of T cells in tumors after PD-1 blockade. Study information: No patient had prior checkpoint blockade, systemic immunosuppression, or radiotherapy within 4 weeks. Daily vismodegib 150 mg continued in a subset of anti-PD-1-treated patients.

CDR3 size: 17 residues. V trimming: 7 bases; J trimming: 0 bases; junction bases outside the gene matches: 7. Per germline, CDR1 SGHNT and CDR2 YENEEA. Tumor or blood genomic DNA was sequenced, with inputs of about 616 ng to 6,004 ng. The source material was PBMCs, sampled before anti-PD-1 therapy. The chain has TRBV11-3 and TRBJ2-3, with TRBD2 matching over 13 bases. This sequence was found in a human donor with advanced basal cell or squamous cell carcinoma (not recorded which). CDR3 region: CASTLVLAGGSTDTQYF. CDR3 nucleotide sequence: TGTGCCAGCACCCTAGTACTAGCGGGAGGGAGCACAGATACGCAGTATTTT.